This TCR beta chain was sequenced in a study of vaccination effects on CD4 cells after COVID-19 (dated by TCRdb to between 2021 and 2023). Broadly, across the study: Post-vaccine samples across the study were collected a median of 72 days after the second dose, with a range of 14 to 241. Altogether, around 9 COVID-19 convalescent patients and 4 SARS-CoV-2-naive healthy vaccine recipients made up the full study. SARS-CoV-2 spike-specific CD4+ TCR repertoires from before and after mRNA vaccination were compared in COVID-19 convalescent patients and in infection-naive vaccine recipients. The Oncomine TCR Beta short-read assay on an Illumina iSeq 100 was used to sequence cultures from other donors in the study.

With regard to this clone: Its antigen specificity is not known. Base qualities are missing; no much larger clone stands one base away.

The paper's findings and limits, for the study overall: In healthy vaccine recipients, vaccine-induced clones were almost all SARS-CoV-2 mono-reactive, with only 1 of 255 cross-reactive with common cold coronaviruses. The study was limited by a small number of convalescent patients, and early post-infection timepoints were lacking. Clones induced by infection and clones induced by vaccination both contracted markedly at late timepoints after vaccination, which fits with T cell responses waning over time.

The receptor library was made with the immunoSEQ multiplex PCR assay. TCR beta CDR3 sequencing was performed on DNA from the cultured, isolated CD4+ T cells. As for how the authors treated the data: Non-productive TCR sequences were removed and reads were trimmed to the CDR3 region, keeping CDR3s of at least 7 amino acids. Antigen-specific clonotypes were identified with the MANAFEST web app by comparing expansion in peptide wells against reference cultures. Positive clones required FDR<0.05 expansion versus reference and all other wells, odds ratio above 5, and frequency above 0.1% in two replicate wells. Clonotypes significantly expanded in SARS-CoV-2 spike wells and in at least one common cold coronavirus spike condition were defined as cross-reactive. Levenshtein distance calculated with the stringdist R package was used to assess CDR3 similarity, and unrooted trees were constructed with ape in R 3.6.1. TCRdb took over this immuneACCESS table, retaining in-frame rearrangements with V and J assigned. Such tables are incomplete; in checked studies, under half of the missing clones stem from an unresolved V gene, and the remainder is unexplained. The V and J calls and the clone size are those of that table, but D and trimming were determined from the DNA. The sample table holds about 48,000 clones, of which about four fifths were seen once. Less than 15% of the sample is in the top ten clones.

The CDR3, from cysteine to phenylalanine, totals 15 residues. The CDR3 DNA has 45 bases and is translated from base 1. Relative to germline, V is 3 bases shorter and J is 0 bases shorter, with 13 bases between their ends. CDR1 and CDR2 are read off the germline V gene (reference sequence) as DFQATT and SNEGSKA. In the ViraFEST assay, PBMC were stimulated with viral peptide pools, and TCR sequencing was then used to find antigen-specific CD4+ T cell clonotypes based on their expansion. After around 11 days of culture, CD4+ T cells were isolated with the EasySep CD4+ T cell isolation kit. Two doses of either the BNT162b2 or the mRNA-1273 mRNA SARS-CoV-2 vaccine were administered to participants. The absence of prior SARS-CoV-2 infection in healthy vaccine recipients was confirmed by negative nucleocapsid antibodies before and after vaccination. Each well held around 2 million PBMC cultured in IMDM containing 5% human AB serum, 9.5 to 10 IU/ml IL-2 and gentamicin, along with roughly 10 ug/ml peptides. On days 3 and 7, half of the culture medium was replaced with fresh IL-2-containing medium. Unless otherwise noted, each peptide stimulation condition was cultured in triplicate wells. PBMC were separated from whole blood using Ficoll-Paque Plus gradient centrifugation and were then either cryopreserved at -140C or used fresh. The overlapping peptide pools covered the spike proteins of SARS-CoV-2 as well as those of the common cold coronaviruses HCoV-NL63, HCoV-OC43 and HCoV-229E. Genomic DNA was extracted from cultured CD4+ T cells with the QIAamp micro DNA kit.

This receptor was taken from a human donor who received a COVID-19 vaccine. This chain is built from TRBV20-1 and TRBJ2-3; the D gene cannot be resolved reliably. Specimen: CD4+ T cells from PBMCs cultured with HCoV-OC43 spike peptides, collected after COVID-19 vaccination. What this sample's cell subset or site label stands for: HCoV-OC43 spike overlapping peptide pool stimulation. The CDR3 amino acid sequence is: CSASSSVTSTDTQYF. The bases are TGCAGTGCTAGTTCCTCGGTCACTAGCACAGATACGCAGTATTTT.